A single sample is the source of the 11 T cell receptor beta chains below, sequenced in a study of vaccination effects on CD4 cells after COVID-19. Pools of viral peptides were used by the ViraFEST assay to expand antigen-specific CD4+ T cells ahead of sequencing. Culturing for 10 to 11 days preceded CD4+ T cell isolation. The cohort was immunized with two doses of either the BNT162b2 or mRNA-1273 vaccine. Their cognate antigens are unknown. The table came from immunoSEQ multiplex PCR; TCRdb's copy has only in-frame clones and leaves some out. This table has about 32,000 clones, around 70% appearing once. The specimen comprised CD4+ T cells from PBMCs cultured with HCoV-229E spike peptides, sampled after COVID-19 vaccination. Source of these receptors: a human donor who received a COVID-19 vaccine.

V and J are TRBV27 and TRBJ1-2; 7 bases match TRBD1. V lost 1 base, J lost 8 bases, and 10 bases stayed unmatched. Germline-derived CDR1 and CDR2 are MNHEY and SMNVEV (reference sequence). This CDR3 spans 15 amino acids. The CDR3 loop is CASSLYIGTEGGYTF. CDR3 in DNA: TGTGCCAGCAGTTTATATATCGGGACAGAAGGCGGCTACACCTTC.

The rearrangement joins TRBV5-1 to TRBJ2-3, with D uncertain. Germline CDR1 reads SGHRS; CDR2 reads YFSETQ. The V end was cut by 0 bases, the J end by 0 bases, with 8 bases between. The CDR3 extends over 15 amino acids. The CDR3 DNA sequence: TGCGCCAGCAGCTTGGTTGAATCTAGCACAGATACGCAGTATTTT. Translation: CASSLVESSTDTQYF.

The V call is TRBV5-4, the J call TRBJ1-1, with D unresolved. The length of the CDR3 is 13 residues. Germline values: CDR1 SGHNT, CDR2 YYREEE (reference sequence). V dropped 4 bases and J dropped 2 bases, with 9 bases sitting between them. The CDR3: CASSPDTNTEAFF. In DNA form, the CDR3 reads TGTGCCAGCAGCCCAGACACCAACACTGAAGCTTTCTTT.

The chain couples TRBV2 to TRBJ2-1, with D perhaps TRBD1 or TRBD2 (6 bases each). The V gene lost 3 bases and the J gene lost 0 bases, with 12 bases spanning the gap. CDR1 is SNHLY and CDR2 is FYNNEI in the germline V gene. The CDR3 totals 16 residues. DNA for the CDR3: TGTGCCAGCAGTGAGGTACAGGGAGGCTCCTACAATGAGCAGTTCTTC. Its translation: CASSEVQGGSYNEQFF.

The chain couples TRBV7-9 to TRBJ2-7, with 8 bases fitting TRBD1. V gave up 5 bases and J gave up 3 bases; unmatched junction bases: 9. Germline lookup yields CDR1 SEHNR and CDR2 FQNEAQ (reference sequence). CDR3 length: 15 residues. The DNA of the CDR3 is TGTGCCAGCAGCCCAGACAGGGGCGTTTACTACGAGCAGTACTTC. Its protein product is CASSPDRGVYYEQYF.

V and J are TRBV11-3 and TRBJ2-7; no reliable D call. Trimming cost V 5 bases and J 3 bases, with 8 bases left between them. From germline, CDR1 is SGHNT and CDR2 YENEEA. The CDR3 sequence is 12 residues long. In DNA form, the CDR3 reads TGTGCCAGCAGCCCTAACGACTACGAGCAGTACTTC. Its protein product is CASSPNDYEQYF.

J is TRBJ2-1 and V is TRBV7-2; TRBD2 might be the D (5 bases). Trimming left V 2 bases short and J 5 bases short, with 7 bases between. The CDR3 length is 13 residues. CDR1 SGHTA and CDR2 FQGNSA come from the germline V gene. CDR3 nucleotide sequence: TGTGCCAGCAGCTTATCGAGGGACAATGAGCAGTTCTTC. It is translated as CASSLSRDNEQFF.

This sequence joins TRBV19 and TRBJ1-4; D remains ambiguous. CDR3 length: 15 residues. Trimming left V 7 bases short and J 1 base short, with 13 bases between. Germline loops: CDR1 LNHDA, CDR2 SQIVND (reference sequence). The CDR3 spells CASTPRLRTNEKLFF. CDR3 DNA: TGTGCCAGTACCCCACGACTTAGAACTAATGAAAAACTGTTTTTT.

The gene calls are TRBV7-9 and TRBJ2-7; 10 bases are a match to TRBD2. Germline CDR1 is SEHNR and CDR2 is FQNEAQ (reference sequence). This CDR3 is built from 14 residues. Unmatched junction bases numbered 11, after V lost 5 bases and J lost 10 bases. The CDR3 loop reads CASSPGEASGRQYF. CDR3 sequence (DNA): TGTGCCAGCAGCCCTGGCGAGGCTAGCGGGAGACAGTACTTC.

A single count supports this clone. The chain uses TRBV3-1 (or the pseudogene TRBV3-2) and TRBJ2-7; maybe TRBD2 (6 bases). Trimming took 1 base from V and 6 from J, leaving 13 bases between them. The germline gives CDR1 LGHDT, CDR2 YNNKEL (reference sequence). The length of the CDR3 is 14 residues. DNA for the CDR3: TGTGCCAGCAGCCAAGTCGCTAGCGCTGGCGAGCAGTACTTC. Protein sequence: CASSQVASAGEQYF.

This chain uses TRBV28 with TRBJ1-1; no clear D gene. V was cut by 5 bases and J by 4 bases, with 5 bases left in between. The CDR3 sequence is 11 residues long. Germline CDR1 is MDHEN and CDR2 is SYDVKM. CDR3 sequence reads: CASSGVTEAFF. CDR3 in DNA: TGTGCCAGCAGTGGGGTCACTGAAGCTTTCTTT.